Shown below are 11 T cell receptor beta chains from a single sample sequenced in a study of shared clonotypes between healthy human individuals. Sequencing used immunoSEQ multiplex PCR; TCRdb keeps in-frame clones, though not all of them. The table records over 700,000 clones, over 60% of them present only once. Sequencing was performed on memory CD4+ T cells sorted from blood. Documented subset: CD45RA-negative fraction. The origin of the receptors is a woman between 25 and 40 years old in good health.

J is TRBJ2-1 and V is TRBV30; D is uncertain. The CDR3 runs to 13 residues. Germline V gene data show CDR1 as GTSNPN and CDR2 as SVGIG (reference sequence). V lost 2 bases, J lost 4 bases, and 9 bases lay in between. The CDR3 here is CAWSSPQYNEQFF. CDR3 bases: TGTGCCTGGAGTTCACCCCAGTACAATGAGCAGTTCTTC.

Regarding this clone: Distinct nucleotide sequences in the sample also encode this CDR3. The genes are TRBV9 and TRBJ2-5; D is tentatively TRBD1 or TRBD2 (5 bases each). This CDR3 region has 13 residues. Per the germline V gene, CDR1 is SGDLS and CDR2 is YYNGEE. Trimming took 4 bases from V and 1 from J, leaving 8 bases between them. CDR3 protein: CASSSGTQETQYF. Here the CDR3 DNA reads TGTGCCAGCAGCTCCGGGACCCAAGAGACCCAGTACTTC.

The V call is TRBV5-5, the J call TRBJ1-5; D is undetermined. Trimming took off 2 bases at V and 9 bases at J, with 33 bases between the two ends. This CDR3 has 20 residues. CDR1 is SGHKS and CDR2 is YYEKEE in the germline V gene (reference sequence). CDR3 protein: CASSFGNAGPRTPGLGPQHF. The CDR3 DNA sequence: TGTGCCAGCAGCTTTGGGAATGCCGGGCCTCGGACCCCTGGTTTAGGGCCCCAGCATTTT.

V usage is TRBV6-7 and J usage is TRBJ2-1; D may be TRBD2 (6 bases). TRBV6-7 is identified as an open reading frame with a role that is uncertain. Between the trimmed V and J ends, which lost 0 bases and 4 bases, there was a span of 19 bases. This CDR3 is 18 amino acids long. CDR3 region: CASSYSFGGGISYNEQFF. The CDR3 DNA reads TGTGCCAGCAGTTACTCTTTTGGCGGCGGGATCTCTTACAATGAGCAGTTCTTC.

The V call is TRBV27, the J call TRBJ1-2; D is perhaps TRBD1 (5 bases). The CDR3 is made up of 12 amino acids. The germline V gene encodes CDR1 MNHEY and CDR2 SMNVEV (reference sequence). V was trimmed by 6 bases and J by 5 bases, leaving 10 bases between them. The CDR3 region is CASSDRGYGYTF. The CDR3 DNA reads as TGTGCCAGCAGCGACAGAGGTTATGGCTACACCTTC.

The V and J genes are TRBV29-1 and TRBJ1-2; the D is unclear. V lost 0 bases and J 7 bases, leaving 12 bases between the germline ends. The CDR3 sequence is 13 residues long. CDR1 is SQVTM, CDR2 ANQGSEA, per germline. DNA of the CDR3: TGCAGCGTTGAAGATCCGGGGTTCCGTGGCTACACCTTC. Protein sequence: CSVEDPGFRGYTF.

The V and J genes are TRBV7-9 and TRBJ1-1, with D tentatively TRBD1 (5 bases). The CDR3 totals 12 residues. The V gene's germline CDR1 is SEHNR and CDR2 FQNEAQ (reference sequence). V lost 0 bases and J 14 bases, leaving 13 bases between the germline ends. CDR3 in amino acids: CASSLAGEDGFF. The CDR3 DNA is TGTGCCAGCAGCTTAGCAGGGGAGGACGGATTCTTT.

The chain links TRBV5-1 to TRBJ1-2, with D unresolved. V was trimmed by 4 bases and J by 2 bases, leaving 15 bases between them. The CDR3 runs 15 residues. Per the germline V gene, CDR1 is SGHRS and CDR2 is YFSETQ. The CDR3 region has the DNA TGCGCCAGCAGCCCCTTGTACGGAAAAAACTATGGCTACACCTTC. It encodes CASSPLYGKNYGYTF.

The CDR3 coding sequence is TGTGCCACCAGCAGAGATGCGGGATGGCCCGGGGAGCTGTTTTTT. Its protein is CATSRDAGWPGELFF. The chain couples TRBV15 to TRBJ2-2; maybe TRBD2 (6 bases). Per germline, CDR1 LNHNV and CDR2 YYDKDF (reference sequence). This CDR3 has 15 residues. V lost 0 bases to trimming and J lost 6 bases, with 11 bases between them. Based on the CDR3 plus reference TRBV15 and TRBJ2-2, the full variable domain is DAMVIQNPRYQVTQFGKPVTLSCSQTLNHNVMYWYQQKSSQAPKLLFHYYDKDFNNEADTPDNFQSRRPNTSFCFLDIRSPGLGDTAMYLCATSRDAGWPGELFFGEGSRLTVL.

This chain links TRBV7-3 with TRBJ2-1, with no clear D. Germline V gene lookup returns CDR1 SGHTA and CDR2 FQGTGA. The CDR3 runs to 11 residues. Trimming left V 5 bases short and J 7 bases short, with 6 bases between. The CDR3 protein is CASSPGNEQFF. The CDR3 DNA sequence: TGTGCCAGCAGCCCTGGGAATGAGCAGTTCTTC.

A single count supports this clone. The rearrangement links TRBV18 to TRBJ2-3; the D gene is possibly TRBD2 (6 bases). The CDR3 is made up of 16 amino acids. From germline, CDR1 is KGHSH and CDR2 LQKENI. Trimming took off 2 bases at V and 1 base at J, with 13 bases between the two ends. CDR3 DNA sequence: TGTGCCAGCTCACCATTTTCCCCGGGAGGCACAGATACGCAGTATTTT. Translated, it gives CASSPFSPGGTDTQYF.